Shown below are 24 T cell receptor beta chains from a single sample sequenced in a study of T-cell memory formation after mild COVID-19. TCRdb processed the 5' RACE reads anew with MiXCR; each CDR3 protein has one entry. The sample holds 250,000 to 350,000 distinct CDR3 sequences, roughly an eighth seen once. Source material: PBMCs or a T cell subset sorted from them (not recorded which). The receptors shown here come from a man younger than 35 who had mild COVID-19 (a few samples of this study predate the infection). Cell type and time point are not known.

This rearrangement joins TRBV5-4 to TRBJ1-2; TRBD1 matches 11 bases. The V gene end was trimmed by 4 bases and the J gene end by 7 bases; junction bases not matched to a gene: 6. The CDR3 runs to 14 residues. Germline V gene sequence: CDR1 SGHNT, CDR2 YYREEE (reference sequence). The chain's CDR3 is CASSPPGQGGGYTF. DNA of the CDR3: TGTGCCAGCAGCCCACCGGGACAGGGGGGTGGCTACACCTTC.

The CDR3 nucleotides read TGTGCCAGCAGTCCTCCTGAAGCTTTCTTT. This codes for CASSPPEAFF. V usage is TRBV27 and J usage is TRBJ1-1; D gene unclear. Trimming took 5 bases from V and 6 from J, leaving 4 bases between them. This CDR3 has 10 residues. CDR1 is MNHEY and CDR2 is SMNVEV in the germline V gene (reference sequence).

V gene TRBV9 combines with J gene TRBJ2-7, with D perhaps given as TRBD1 or TRBD2 (5 bases each). Germline CDR1 and CDR2: SGDLS and YYNGEE. Trimming cost V 3 bases and J 4 bases, with 14 bases left between them. The CDR3 totals 14 residues. CDR3 loop: CASSAGTALYEQYF. For the CDR3, the DNA is TGTGCCAGCAGCGCCGGGACCGCACTTTACGAGCAGTACTTC.

This clonotype was found a few times. The chain joins TRBV7-9 to TRBJ2-5, with a possible D match to TRBD1 (6 bases). Trimming shortened V by 8 bases and J by 5 bases, and 18 bases separated the two germline ends. This CDR3 spans 14 amino acids. The germline CDR1 and CDR2 sequences are SEHNR and FQNEAQ (reference sequence). CDR3 bases: TGTGCCAGCTGGGGGCAGGGGAACGTGGAGACCCAGTACTTC. It translates to CASWGQGNVETQYF.

The rearrangement uses TRBV7-9 and TRBJ1-1; tentative D call: TRBD1 (6 bases). The CDR3 has 12 amino acids. The germline V gene encodes CDR1 SEHNR and CDR2 FQNEAQ (reference sequence). V was cut by 0 bases and J by 11 bases, with 10 bases left in between. This CDR3 reads CASSLAKGGAFF. The CDR3 region has the DNA TGTGCCAGCAGCTTAGCAAAGGGGGGGGCTTTCTTT. Drawing the rest from reference TRBV7-9 and TRBJ1-1, the complete variable domain is DTGVSQNPRHKITKRGQNVTFRCDPISEHNRLYWYRQTLGQGPEFLTYFQNEAQLEKSRLLSDRFSAERPKGSFSTLEIQRTEQGDSAMYLCASSLAKGGAFFGQGTRLTVV.

This clonotype was counted a few times. The rearrangement joins TRBV4-3 to TRBJ2-1; 9 positions agree with TRBD2. From germline, CDR1 is LGHNA and CDR2 YSLEER. V gave up 1 base and J gave up 6 bases; unmatched junction bases: 1. The CDR3 extends over 14 amino acids. CDR3 sequence: CASSQGGGVNEQFF. The CDR3 coding sequence is TGCGCCAGCAGCCAAGGCGGGGGGGTCAATGAGCAGTTCTTC.

This clonotype was counted only a few times. This rearrangement joins TRBV12-5 to TRBJ2-7; D gene ambiguous. CDR3 length: 14 residues. CDR1 is LGHNT and CDR2 is FRNRAP in the germline V gene. The V end lost 4 bases, the J end lost 6 bases, and 16 bases lay between the germline ends. This CDR3 is CASGSPRIGTEQYF. The CDR3 nucleotides read TGTGCTAGTGGTTCGCCCCGGATCGGTACCGAGCAGTACTTC.

This chain links TRBV6-2 or TRBV6-3 with TRBJ1-5; 9 positions match TRBD1. Trimming cost V 6 bases and J 3 bases; bases outside gene matches: 3. This CDR3 comprises 14 residues. The V gene's germline CDR1 is MNHEY and CDR2 SVGEGT. The CDR3 DNA sequence: TGTGCCAGCAGCCGACAGGGGGACAATCAGCCCCAGCATTTT. Translation gives CASSRQGDNQPQHF.

The DNA for the CDR3 is TGTGCCAGCAGCCCACTCCGCACCGGGGAGCTGTTTTTT. It translates to CASSPLRTGELFF. The rearrangement uses TRBV7-2 and TRBJ2-2; D is undetermined. V lost 5 bases and J lost 4, with 8 bases in between. The CDR3 has 13 amino acids. Germline V gene sequence: CDR1 SGHTA, CDR2 FQGNSA.

This clonotype was counted at least ten times. This chain uses TRBV9 with TRBJ2-5; D is unresolved. Germline loops: CDR1 SGDLS, CDR2 YYNGEE. The V end was cut by 3 bases, the J end by 1 base, with 1 base between. This CDR3 region has 11 residues. CDR3 residues: CASSGQETQYF. The CDR3 DNA is TGTGCCAGCAGCGGCCAAGAGACCCAGTACTTC. The entire variable domain, with the rest obtained from reference TRBV9 and TRBJ2-5, is as follows: DSGVTQTPKHLITATGQRVTLRCSPRSGDLSVYWYQQSLDQGLQFLIQYYNGEERAKGNILERFSAQQFPDLHSELNLSSLELGDSALYFCASSGQETQYFGPGTRLLVL.

Ten or more counts support this clonotype. The gene calls are TRBV20-1 and TRBJ2-3; tentatively, D is TRBD2 (6 bases). Looked up from germline, CDR1 is DFQATT and CDR2 is SNEGSKA (reference sequence). Trimming stripped 0 bases from V and 6 bases from J, with 19 bases between. The CDR3 runs 16 residues. CDR3 loop: CSARDLGGLGVDTQYF. As DNA, the CDR3 is TGCAGTGCTAGAGATCTCGGGGGATTGGGCGTGGATACGCAGTATTTT.

Only a few counts were recorded for this clonotype. CDR3 DNA: TGTGCCAGCAGCTTAGAAAGGTTAGGTTACACTGAAGCTTTCTTT. This codes for CASSLERLGYTEAFF. This chain connects TRBV7-9 to TRBJ1-1; D unresolved. Looked up from germline, CDR1 is SEHNR and CDR2 is FQNEAQ (reference sequence). The CDR3 has 15 amino acids. Trimming cost V 1 base and J 3 bases, with 12 bases left between them.

This clonotype was detected a few times. The chain uses TRBV4-3 and TRBJ1-4, with D hard to call. The CDR3 contains 17 residues. V lost 5 bases, J lost 0 bases, and 16 bases lay in between. CDR1 and CDR2 from the germline V gene are LGHNA and YSLEER. For the CDR3, the DNA is TGCGCCAGCAGCAAGCCTCGGACGGATACAACTAATGAAAAACTGTTTTTT. This translates into CASSKPRTDTTNEKLFF.

This clonotype was seen a few times. The V and J genes are TRBV20-1 and TRBJ2-5; D unresolved. Deletions cut 0 bases from V and 8 bases from J, with 7 bases between. CDR1 and CDR2 (germline): DFQATT, SNEGSKA (reference sequence). The CDR3 spans 11 residues. CDR3 residues: CSAREKRTQYF. The CDR3 DNA reads as TGCAGTGCTAGAGAAAAGAGAACCCAGTACTTC.

The CDR3 protein is CASSIGATEQFF. The CDR3 nucleotides read TGTGCCAGTAGTATAGGAGCAACTGAGCAGTTCTTC. This chain links TRBV19 with TRBJ2-1, with unresolved D. V was shortened by 1 base and J by 9 bases, with 7 bases between the two germline ends. The germline V gene encodes CDR1 LNHDA and CDR2 SQIVND (reference sequence). This CDR3 is built from 12 residues. The variable domain in full, completed from reference TRBV19 and TRBJ2-1, reads DGGITQSPKYLFRKEGQNVTLSCEQNLNHDAMYWYRQDPGQGLRLIYYSQIVNDFQKGDIAEGYSVSREKKESFPLTVTSAQKNPTAFYLCASSIGATEQFFGPGTRLTVL.

In this sample, this clonotype turned up a few times. The chain employs TRBV7-8 and TRBJ1-2; possible D gene TRBD1, 6 bases. Germline V gene data show CDR1 as SGHVS and CDR2 as FQNEAQ. V was cut by 1 base and J by 5 bases, with 17 bases left in between. The CDR3 is 16 residues long. The DNA for the CDR3 is TGTGCCAGCAGCTTAGAGGGGATGACCCAGGGGTATGGCTACACCTTC. Translated: CASSLEGMTQGYGYTF.

This clonotype occurred a few times. The chain has TRBV13 and TRBJ1-2, with D unclear. Trimming took 2 bases from V and 3 from J, leaving 10 bases between them. This CDR3 is built from 14 residues. The germline gives CDR1 PRHDT, CDR2 FYEKMQ (reference sequence). CDR3 sequence (DNA): TGTGCCAGCAGCTTAATCTCCGGGCACTATGGCTACACCTTC. Protein product: CASSLISGHYGYTF.

The chain uses TRBV10-3 and TRBJ2-5, with 11 bases matching TRBD2. J gave up 5 bases and V 6 bases, and 8 bases lay outside the gene matches. The CDR3 totals 15 residues. The germline CDR1 and CDR2 sequences are ENHRY and SYGVKD. DNA of the CDR3: TGTGCCATCAGGACGGCTAGCGGGGGGTCGGAGACCCAGTACTTC. Its protein is CAIRTASGGSETQYF.

The V and J genes are TRBV5-1 and TRBJ1-1; TRBD1 matches at 10 bases. Per germline, CDR1 SGHRS and CDR2 YFSETQ. This CDR3 contains 16 residues. V gave up 2 bases and J gave up 1 base; unmatched junction bases: 5. The CDR3 protein is CASSFRTGGGNTEAFF. The DNA of the CDR3 is TGCGCCAGCAGCTTCCGGACAGGGGGAGGGAACACTGAAGCTTTCTTT.

The gene calls are TRBV4-3 and TRBJ2-7; D possibly corresponds to TRBD1 (6 bases). V was shortened by 1 base and J by 2 bases, with 18 bases between the two germline ends. Germline V gives CDR1 LGHNA, CDR2 YSLEER. This CDR3 comprises 17 residues. CDR3 residues: CASSQVFGERQAYEQYF. The CDR3, as DNA: TGCGCCAGCAGCCAAGTCTTTGGGGAGCGACAGGCCTACGAGCAGTACTTC.

The rearrangement joins TRBV7-8 to TRBJ1-5; possible D gene TRBD1, 5 bases. V lost 4 bases, J lost 2 bases, and 9 bases lay in between. The CDR3 runs to 14 residues. Germline CDR1 is SGHVS and CDR2 is FQNEAQ. CDR3 amino acids: CASSSQGGNQPQHF. CDR3 DNA sequence: TGTGCCAGCAGCTCGCAGGGCGGCAATCAGCCCCAGCATTTT.

This clonotype has just a few counts. The chain couples TRBV19 to TRBJ1-1; D gene unclear. Between the trimmed V and J ends, which lost 3 bases and 2 bases, there was a span of 7 bases. CDR3 length: 13 amino acids. CDR1 LNHDA and CDR2 SQIVND come from the germline V gene (reference sequence). The CDR3 spells CASSMEGNTEAFF. CDR3 nucleotides: TGTGCCAGTAGTATGGAAGGAAACACTGAAGCTTTCTTT.

The chain links TRBV7-9 to TRBJ1-1; unclear D gene. The CDR3 length is 11 residues. Between the trimmed V and J ends, which lost 4 bases and 7 bases, there was a span of 7 bases. Looked up from germline, CDR1 is SEHNR and CDR2 is FQNEAQ (reference sequence). CDR3 residues: CASSSSDEAFF. CDR3 bases: TGTGCCAGCAGCTCCTCAGATGAAGCTTTCTTT.

The genes are TRBV6-2 or TRBV6-3 and TRBJ1-2; D call uncertain. Germline CDR1 is MNHEY and CDR2 is SVGEGT. CDR3 size: 14 residues. V lost 6 bases and J 4 bases, leaving 15 bases between the germline ends. The CDR3 nucleotides read TGTGCCAGCAGCCACCCGGGCGGGGTCTATGGCTACACCTTC. Translating it yields CASSHPGGVYGYTF.